This T cell receptor (beta chain) was profiled in a study of T cell changes during pregnancy in multiple sclerosis. The V and J ends lost 3 bases and 4 bases respectively, with 18 bases between them. Germline V lookup: CDR1 SGHAT, CDR2 FQNNGV. The CDR3 has 16 residues. Profiling relied on immunoSEQ multiplex PCR, and the TCRdb table lists in-frame clones only, not all of them. The sample consists of 55,000 to 70,000 clones, roughly nine tenths of them appearing once. The sample was peripheral blood, taken in the first trimester of pregnancy. This chain connects TRBV11-2 to TRBJ2-5, with D possibly being TRBD1 (6 bases). The TCR sequence derives from a female donor in good health, enrolled as a control in a pregnancy study. As DNA, the CDR3 is TGTGCCAGCAGCTTGGATGGCTGGGGGCATGGAGAGACCCAGTACTTC. Translating it yields CASSLDGWGHGETQYF.